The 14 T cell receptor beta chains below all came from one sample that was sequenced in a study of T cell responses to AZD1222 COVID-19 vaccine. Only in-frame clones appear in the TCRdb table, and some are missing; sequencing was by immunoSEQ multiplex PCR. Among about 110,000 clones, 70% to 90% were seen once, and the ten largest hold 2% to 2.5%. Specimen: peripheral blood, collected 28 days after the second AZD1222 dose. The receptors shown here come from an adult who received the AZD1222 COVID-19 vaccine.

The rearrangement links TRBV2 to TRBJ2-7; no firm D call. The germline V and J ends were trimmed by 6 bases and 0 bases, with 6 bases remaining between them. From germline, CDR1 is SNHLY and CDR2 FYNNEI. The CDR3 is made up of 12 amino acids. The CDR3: CASRQSSYEQYF. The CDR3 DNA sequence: TGTGCCAGCAGACAGTCCTCCTACGAGCAGTACTTC.

The CDR3 loop is CASSIRGLGTEAFF. The DNA for the CDR3 is TGTGCCAGTAGTATTAGGGGGTTGGGCACTGAAGCTTTCTTT. This sequence joins TRBV19 and TRBJ1-1; the D gene is possibly TRBD1 (6 bases). This CDR3 is 14 amino acids long. Looked up from germline, CDR1 is LNHDA and CDR2 is SQIVND (reference sequence). V lost 3 bases, J lost 4 bases, and 12 bases lay in between.

The CDR3 region is CASSYGTSGSYEQYF. The CDR3 coding sequence is TGTGCCAGCAGTTACGGGACTAGCGGGAGCTACGAGCAGTACTTC. This chain joins TRBV6-5 and TRBJ2-7; 14 bases map to TRBD2. From germline, CDR1 is MNHEY and CDR2 SVGAGI. The CDR3 runs 15 residues. With V trimmed by 2 bases and J by 3 bases, 0 bases remained unmatched.

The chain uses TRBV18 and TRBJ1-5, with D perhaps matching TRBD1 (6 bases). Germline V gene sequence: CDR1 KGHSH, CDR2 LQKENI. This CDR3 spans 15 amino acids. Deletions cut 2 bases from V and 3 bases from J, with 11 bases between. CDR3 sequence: CASSPRQEPNQPQHF. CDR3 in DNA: TGTGCCAGCTCACCAAGACAGGAGCCCAATCAGCCCCAGCATTTT.

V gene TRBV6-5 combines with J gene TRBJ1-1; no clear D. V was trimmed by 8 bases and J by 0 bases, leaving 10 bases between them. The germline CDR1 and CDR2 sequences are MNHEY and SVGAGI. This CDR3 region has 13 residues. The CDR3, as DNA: TGTGCCAGCGGGGTGTCGATGAACACTGAAGCTTTCTTT. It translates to CASGVSMNTEAFF.

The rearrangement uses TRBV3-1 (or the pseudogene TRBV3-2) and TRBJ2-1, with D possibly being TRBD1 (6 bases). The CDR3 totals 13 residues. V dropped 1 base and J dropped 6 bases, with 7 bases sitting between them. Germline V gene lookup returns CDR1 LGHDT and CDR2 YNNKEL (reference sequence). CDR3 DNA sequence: TGTGCCAGCAGCCAAGGAGGGGGCAATGAGCAGTTCTTC. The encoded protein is CASSQGGGNEQFF.

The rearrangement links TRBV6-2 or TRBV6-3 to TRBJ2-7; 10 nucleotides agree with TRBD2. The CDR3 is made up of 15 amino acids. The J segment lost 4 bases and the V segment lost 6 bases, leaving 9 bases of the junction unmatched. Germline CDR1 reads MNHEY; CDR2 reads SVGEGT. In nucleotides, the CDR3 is TGTGCCAGCAGCATCAAAGCGGGAGGGCCTTACGAGCAGTACTTC. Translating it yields CASSIKAGGPYEQYF.

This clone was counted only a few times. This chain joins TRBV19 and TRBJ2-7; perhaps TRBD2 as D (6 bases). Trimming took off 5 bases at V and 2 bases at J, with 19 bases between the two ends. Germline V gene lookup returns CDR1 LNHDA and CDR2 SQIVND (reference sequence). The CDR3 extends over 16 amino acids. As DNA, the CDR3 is TGTGCCAGTAGTGCTGAAGTGGAGGGCCATACCTACGAGCAGTACTTC. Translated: CASSAEVEGHTYEQYF.

This CDR3 is CASSLGLADTDTQYF. The CDR3 nucleotides are TGCGCCAGCAGCTTAGGCCTAGCGGACACAGATACGCAGTATTTT. V and J are TRBV5-1 and TRBJ2-3; 7 nucleotides agree with TRBD2. V gave up 2 bases and J gave up 2 bases; unmatched junction bases: 5. The CDR3 runs to 15 residues. Germline V CDR1 and CDR2: SGHRS, YFSETQ.

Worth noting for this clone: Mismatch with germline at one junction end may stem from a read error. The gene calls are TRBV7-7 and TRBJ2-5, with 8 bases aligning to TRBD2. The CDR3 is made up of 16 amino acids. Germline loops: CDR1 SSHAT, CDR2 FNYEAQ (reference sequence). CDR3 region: CASSLDAGGVQETQYF. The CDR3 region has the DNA TGTGCTAGCAGCTTAGATGCGGGAGGAGTGCAAGAGACCCAGTACTTC.

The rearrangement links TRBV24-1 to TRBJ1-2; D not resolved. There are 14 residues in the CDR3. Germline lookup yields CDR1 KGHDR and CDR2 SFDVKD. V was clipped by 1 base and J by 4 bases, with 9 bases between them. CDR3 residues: CATSDFPVSYGYTF. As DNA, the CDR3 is TGTGCCACCAGTGATTTTCCGGTATCCTATGGCTACACCTTC.

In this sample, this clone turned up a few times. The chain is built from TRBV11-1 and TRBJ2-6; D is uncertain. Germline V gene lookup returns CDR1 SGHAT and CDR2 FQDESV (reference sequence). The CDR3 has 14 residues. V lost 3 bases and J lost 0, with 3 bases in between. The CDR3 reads CASSFNSGANVLTF. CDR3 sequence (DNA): TGTGCCAGCAGCTTCAACTCTGGGGCCAACGTCCTGACTTTC.

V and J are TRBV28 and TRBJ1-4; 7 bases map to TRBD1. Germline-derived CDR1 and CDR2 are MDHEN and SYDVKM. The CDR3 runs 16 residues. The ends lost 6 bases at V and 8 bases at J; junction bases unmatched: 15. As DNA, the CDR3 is TGTGCCAGCAGCACCCACTTGACAGGGAAGGGCGAAAAACTGTTTTTT. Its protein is CASSTHLTGKGEKLFF. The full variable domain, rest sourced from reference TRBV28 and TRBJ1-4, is DVKVTQSSRYLVKRTGEKVFLECVQDMDHENMFWYRQDPGLGLRLIYFSYDVKMKEKGDIPEGYSVSREKKERFSLILESASTNQTSMYLCASSTHLTGKGEKLFFGSGTQLSVL.

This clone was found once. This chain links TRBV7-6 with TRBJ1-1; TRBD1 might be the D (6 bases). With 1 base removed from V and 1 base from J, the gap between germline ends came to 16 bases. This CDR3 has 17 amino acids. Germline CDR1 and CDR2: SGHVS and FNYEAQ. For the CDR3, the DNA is TGTGCCAGCAGCTTAGTAATGGCAGGGGCCTCGAACACTGAAGCTTTCTTT. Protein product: CASSLVMAGASNTEAFF.